This T cell receptor (beta chain) was captured in a study of liver allograft versus peripheral blood T cells. Turning to the study itself: T cell receptor repertoires in transplanted livers were compared with those in recipients' peripheral blood. Findings of the study overall: It was reported that the T cell receptor repertoires found inside liver allografts differed from those that were detected in peripheral blood.

CDR1 is SGHTA and CDR2 is FQGNSA in the germline V gene. This CDR3 spans 17 amino acids. V shed 2 bases and J 1 base; nucleotides not matched to a gene: 9. In its sample, this clonotype is medium-sized. Antigen: not known. Via MiXCR, TCRdb re-called the reads, giving one row per CDR3 protein. The repertoire has thousands of distinct CDR3 sequences, approximately 18% of them found once; the top ten carry 4% to 5.5%. The sequence came from a human patient who had a liver transplant. Some T cells may have come from the graft donor. The chain couples TRBV7-2 to TRBJ1-2; the match to TRBD1 covers 8 bases. Here the CDR3 DNA reads TGTGCCAGCAGCTTACGACAGGGGAGTCTCAATAACTATGGCTACACCTTC. Protein product: CASSLRQGSLNNYGYTF.